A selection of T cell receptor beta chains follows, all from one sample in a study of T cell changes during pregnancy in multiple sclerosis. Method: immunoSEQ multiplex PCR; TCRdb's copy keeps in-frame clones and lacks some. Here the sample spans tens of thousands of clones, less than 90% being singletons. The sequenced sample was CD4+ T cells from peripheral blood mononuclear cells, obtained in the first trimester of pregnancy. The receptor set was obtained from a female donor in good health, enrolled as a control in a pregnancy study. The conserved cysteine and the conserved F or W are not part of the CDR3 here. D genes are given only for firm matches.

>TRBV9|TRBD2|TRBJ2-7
ASSVGEWRGAPYEQY
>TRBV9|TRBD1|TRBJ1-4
ASSPGTGRNEKLF
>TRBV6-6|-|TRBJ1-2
ASSYQGHGYT
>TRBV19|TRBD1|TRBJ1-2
ASSSSGTVYGYT
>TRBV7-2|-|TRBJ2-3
ASSRQRTSTDTQY
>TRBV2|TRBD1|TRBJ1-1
ASSRQGNTEAF
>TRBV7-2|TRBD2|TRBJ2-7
ASSFMTSGGAGREQY
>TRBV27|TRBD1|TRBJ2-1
ASSRTGYSYNEQF
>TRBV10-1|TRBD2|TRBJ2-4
ASSDGGGDIQY
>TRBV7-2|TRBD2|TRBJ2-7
ASSLASSGSHEQY
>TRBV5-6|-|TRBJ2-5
ASSLATGLPQETQY
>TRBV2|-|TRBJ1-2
ASSHSPSPGGLVYGYT
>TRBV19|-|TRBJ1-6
ASSIYVGRVRSPLH
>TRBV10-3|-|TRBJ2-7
AIRIDRSYEQY
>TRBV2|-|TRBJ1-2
ASSEALRKGGSYT
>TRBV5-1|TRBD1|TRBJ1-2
ASSSGTGVFGYT
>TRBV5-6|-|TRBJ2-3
ASSLLATDTQY
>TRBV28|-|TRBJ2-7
ASSLTGNSYEQY
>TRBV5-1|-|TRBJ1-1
ASSWGTRGNTEAF
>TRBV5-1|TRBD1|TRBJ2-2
ASSSTGTGRTGELF
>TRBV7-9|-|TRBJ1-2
ASSYPEGSANYGYT
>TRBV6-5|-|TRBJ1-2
ASSYGGSRNYGYT
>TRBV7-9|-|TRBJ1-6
ASSLQQAGGNSPLH
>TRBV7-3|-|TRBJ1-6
ASSLQGRNSPLH
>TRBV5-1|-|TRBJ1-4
ASSLDPVSNEKLF
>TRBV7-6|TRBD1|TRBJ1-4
ASSFGQGEANEKLF
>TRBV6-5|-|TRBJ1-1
ASTRTGGGSTEAF
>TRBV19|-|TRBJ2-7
ASSIDSPYKQY